This TCR beta chain was recorded in a study of blood T cell repertoires in COVID-19. Study as a whole: Nucleic acid was either cDNA or gDNA, and it came from T cells, B-cell-depleted T cells, or PBMCs.

This table comes from immunoSEQ multiplex PCR, and its TCRdb copy is limited to in-frame clones, with some not included. The sample yields 72,000 or so clones, approximately 86% seen once. The CDR3 totals 15 residues. V lost 4 bases, J lost 7 bases, and 19 bases lay in between. Looked up from germline, CDR1 is SGHTA and CDR2 is FQGTGA. The TCR was taken from an elderly man with active COVID-19. This chain links TRBV7-3 with TRBJ2-5, with D perhaps matching TRBD2 (7 bases). Source material: peripheral blood. The DNA of the CDR3 is TGTGCCAGCAGCTCCCGGAAGGGGGGGGTTGGGACCCAGTACTTC. Its protein is CASSSRKGGVGTQYF.